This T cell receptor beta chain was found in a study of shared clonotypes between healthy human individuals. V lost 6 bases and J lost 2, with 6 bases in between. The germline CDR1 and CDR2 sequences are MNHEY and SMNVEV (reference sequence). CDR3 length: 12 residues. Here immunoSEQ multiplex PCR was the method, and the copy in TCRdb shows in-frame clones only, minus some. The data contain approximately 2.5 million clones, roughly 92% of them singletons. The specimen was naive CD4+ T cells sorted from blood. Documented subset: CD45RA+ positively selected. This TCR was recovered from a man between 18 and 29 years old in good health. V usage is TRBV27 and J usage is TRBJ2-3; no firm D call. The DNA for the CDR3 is TGTGCCAGCAGGCGATTCACAGATACGCAGTATTTT. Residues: CASRRFTDTQYF.